This T cell receptor beta chain stems from a study of OX40 agonist ivuxolimab in advanced cancers. As for the study in general: Six ivuxolimab dose levels, 0.01 to 10 mg/kg, were given intravenously every 2 weeks.

Repertoires were generated with immunoSEQ multiplex PCR, while TCRdb's copy carries only in-frame clones and drops some. The sample contains over 65,000 clones, about 86% of which appear only once. Blood samples were obtained at baseline, cycle 4 day 1, and cycle 7 day 1. The germline gives CDR1 LNHDA, CDR2 SQIVND (reference sequence). The CDR3 consists of 16 residues. J gave up 4 bases and V 5 bases, and 13 bases lay outside the gene matches. About this clone: Its antigen is still unknown.

Findings and caveats of the study: Among the lowest peripheral clonal expansion occurred in 0.1-3.0 mg/kg partial responders.

The sample in question was CD4+ or CD8+ T cells sorted from blood, obtained in a trial of the OX40 agonist ivuxolimab. This sequence joins TRBV19 and TRBJ1-1, with TRBD1 identical over 7 bases. The clonotype was recovered from an adult with an advanced solid tumor such as melanoma, head and neck, liver or kidney cancer. The DNA for the CDR3 is TGTGCCAGTAGTTACAGGGGTGGCATGGAGGGCACTGAAGCTTTCTTT. It yields the protein CASSYRGGMEGTEAFF. Complete variable domain (other parts from reference TRBV19 and TRBJ1-1): DGGITQSPKYLFRKEGQNVTLSCEQNLNHDAMYWYRQDPGQGLRLIYYSQIVNDFQKGDIAEGYSVSREKKESFPLTVTSAQKNPTAFYLCASSYRGGMEGTEAFFGQGTRLTVV.